The next 13 T cell receptor beta chains were all read from a single sample in a study of shared clonotypes between healthy human individuals. Sequenced by immunoSEQ multiplex PCR; TCRdb stores in-frame clones only, minus some. The data contain about 680,000 clones, under 80% of them seen just once; the ten biggest clones take up 1.5% to 2%. The source material was memory CD4+ T cells sorted from blood. As to subset: CD45RA-negative fraction. These TCRs come from a woman in her 30s in good health.

The J gene is TRBJ1-1, the V gene TRBV29-1; no firm D call. Germline V gene data show CDR1 as SQVTM and CDR2 as ANQGSEA. The CDR3 consists of 10 residues. The germline V and J ends were trimmed by 4 bases and 3 bases, with 3 bases remaining between them. CDR3 DNA: TGCAGCGTTGGCGACACTGAAGCTTTCTTT. This gives the protein CSVGDTEAFF.

Here the CDR3 DNA reads TGCGCCAGCAGAAGGGGCACAAGCGGGAGAGAGACCCAGTACTTC. This sequence encodes CASRRGTSGRETQYF. V is TRBV5-1 and J is TRBJ2-5; 8 positions agree with TRBD2. CDR1 is SGHRS, CDR2 YFSETQ, per germline. The ends lost 5 bases at V and 4 bases at J; junction bases unmatched: 10. The length of the CDR3 is 15 residues.

J is TRBJ1-5 and V is TRBV19; D ambiguous. Trimming left V 5 bases short and J 1 base short, with 3 bases between. Germline assignment: CDR1 LNHDA and CDR2 SQIVND (reference sequence). This CDR3 region has 12 residues. The CDR3 DNA sequence: TGTGCCAGTAGTCAGAGCAATCAGCCCCAGCATTTT. It encodes CASSQSNQPQHF.

The chain links TRBV28 to TRBJ2-7, with TRBD1 as a possible D gene (5 bases). This CDR3 spans 15 amino acids. V lost 6 bases, J lost 3 bases, and 18 bases lay in between. From germline, CDR1 is MDHEN and CDR2 SYDVKM. Written as DNA, the CDR3 is TGTGCCAGCAGAGGGGCCAGGTCGCAACTCTACGAGCAGTACTTC. It codes for CASRGARSQLYEQYF.

This chain uses TRBV25-1 with TRBJ2-4; maybe TRBD2 (6 bases). CDR3 length: 17 amino acids. Per germline, CDR1 MGHDK and CDR2 SYGVNS. V was clipped by 3 bases and J by 1 base, with 16 bases between them. The CDR3 DNA reads as TGTGCCAGCAGTGAGGACGGAGGGCCTGGGGCCAAAAACATTCAGTACTTC. The encoded protein is CASSEDGGPGAKNIQYF.

The chain couples TRBV13 to TRBJ2-2; D ambiguous. CDR1 is PRHDT, CDR2 FYEKMQ, per germline (reference sequence). V was cut by 0 bases and J by 5 bases, with 13 bases left in between. The length of the CDR3 is 16 residues. CDR3 amino acids: CASSLGLRGFTGELFF. CDR3 bases: TGTGCCAGCAGCTTAGGCCTTCGCGGATTTACCGGGGAGCTGTTTTTT. Complete variable domain (other parts from reference TRBV13 and TRBJ2-2): AAGVIQSPRHLIKEKRETATLKCYPIPRHDTVYWYQQGPGQDPQFLISFYEKMQSDKGSIPDRFSAQQFSDYHSELNMSSLELGDSALYFCASSLGLRGFTGELFFGEGSRLTVL.

The chain links TRBV11-2 to TRBJ1-2, with 7 bases that match TRBD1. V dropped 0 bases and J dropped 2; count of bases not matched to a gene: 3. The CDR3 consists of 15 residues. Germline V lookup: CDR1 SGHAT, CDR2 FQNNGV. The CDR3 DNA reads TGTGCCAGCAGCTTAGACACAGGGGCCAACTATGGCTACACCTTC. Translated: CASSLDTGANYGYTF.

J is TRBJ2-2 and V is TRBV2, with D perhaps TRBD1 (5 bases). The CDR3 consists of 11 residues. V was cut by 9 bases and J by 7 bases, with 9 bases left in between. Germline-derived CDR1 and CDR2 are SNHLY and FYNNEI. The CDR3 is CASRGVGELFF. The CDR3 DNA follows: TGTGCCAGTAGGGGTGTCGGGGAGCTGTTTTTT.

About this clone: A single base is all that separates this from a far larger clone, so a read error is likely. V is TRBV23-1 and J is TRBJ2-4; D gene uncertain. TRBV23-1 counts as an open reading frame of uncertain function. This CDR3 contains 8 residues. V was clipped by 8 bases and J by 14 bases, with 7 bases between them. Written as DNA, the CDR3 is TGCGCCAGCGAATCCAAGTACTTC. It codes for CASESKYF.

The chain recombines TRBV6-5 with TRBJ2-3, with D tentatively TRBD2 (6 bases). V was clipped by 4 bases and J by 4 bases, with 15 bases between them. The CDR3 extends over 15 amino acids. CDR1 and CDR2 from the germline V gene are MNHEY and SVGAGI. The CDR3 nucleotides are TGTGCCAGCAGTTCTCCGGGACTGGCATCAGATACGCAGTATTTT. It encodes CASSSPGLASDTQYF.

The rearrangement joins TRBV4-1 to TRBJ1-1; D ambiguous. Germline V gives CDR1 MGHRA, CDR2 YSYEKL. CDR3 size: 13 residues. V lost 3 bases to trimming and J lost 5 bases, with 10 bases between them. CDR3 nucleotide sequence: TGCGCCAGCAGCCAGTTACGCGATACTGAAGCTTTCTTT. Translating it yields CASSQLRDTEAFF.

The chain is built from TRBV6-1 and TRBJ2-4; D unclear. The CDR3 has 13 amino acids. In germline, CDR1 is MNHNS, CDR2 SASEGT. Between the trimmed V and J ends, which lost 3 bases and 2 bases, there was a span of 5 bases. DNA of the CDR3: TGTGCCAGCAGTGATATCCCCAAAAACATTCAGTACTTC. It codes for CASSDIPKNIQYF.

The rearrangement links TRBV28 to TRBJ2-1; D may be TRBD1 or TRBD2 (6 bases each). V was clipped by 1 base and J by 10 bases, with 29 bases between them. The CDR3 loop spans 19 amino acids. The germline V gene has CDR1 MDHEN and CDR2 SYDVKM. The CDR3: CASSLLGGGKPQRHGEQFF. The DNA of the CDR3 is TGTGCCAGCAGTTTATTGGGGGGCGGGAAACCCCAACGACACGGCGAGCAGTTCTTC.